This is a list of T cell receptor beta chains from one sample in a study of T-cell reconstitution after alpha-beta-depleted transplantation in children. TCRdb ran MiXCR on the PCR reads and lists one entry per CDR3 protein. The table includes about 300,000 distinct CDR3 sequences, around 7.1% detected once. The starting material was peripheral blood, obtained 360 days after TCRalphabeta/CD19-depleted stem cell transplant. These TCRs come from a female patient aged 2-10 years who had a stem cell transplant for Fanconi anemia, so the T cells may come from the graft donor. CDR3s include the opening cysteine and the closing phenylalanine or tryptophan. D genes are given only for firm matches. Only part of the rows carry a size: once, few, many, or a class if the clone is expanded.

abundance	d_gene	v_gene	j_gene	CDR3aa	CDR3nt
many	-	TRBV10-3	TRBJ2-3	CAIRTSTDTQYF	TGTGCCATCAGGACTAGCACAGATACGCAGTATTTT
many	TRBD1	TRBV28	TRBJ2-7	CASSFLGTGGFEQYF	TGTGCCAGCAGTTTTTTAGGGACAGGGGGCTTCGAGCAGTACTTC
many	-	TRBV5-6	TRBJ2-5	CASSLVGSGGETQYF	TGTGCCAGCAGCTTGGTAGGGTCAGGAGGAGAGACCCAGTACTTC
few	-	TRBV3-1	TRBJ2-1	CASSQVYHGIGRHYNEQFF	TGTGCCAGCAGCCAAGTCTACCACGGGATAGGGAGGCATTACAATGAGCAGTTCTTC
few	-	TRBV5-1	TRBJ2-3	CASSRDRQTDTQYF	TGCGCCAGCAGCAGAGACAGACAAACAGATACGCAGTATTTT
many	TRBD2	TRBV28	TRBJ2-2	CASTSTGLGGGELFF	TGTGCCAGCACCTCAACGGGACTAGGGGGCGGGGAGCTGTTTTTT
many	-	TRBV29-1	TRBJ1-2	CSVESSEDYGYTF	TGCAGCGTTGAAAGCTCGGAGGACTATGGCTACACCTTC
-	-	TRBV4-2	TRBJ2-3	CASSQDPGDKSTDTQYF	TGTGCCAGCAGCCAAGATCCAGGGGACAAAAGCACAGATACGCAGTATTTT
many	TRBD2	TRBV7-3	TRBJ2-7	CASSFAGGSYEQYF	TGTGCCAGCAGCTTTGCGGGAGGGTCCTACGAGCAGTACTTC
many	TRBD1	TRBV29-1	TRBJ2-7	CSVGDRGLYEQYF	TGCAGCGTGGGGGACAGGGGCCTATACGAGCAGTACTTC
-	TRBD1	TRBV19	TRBJ2-3	CASSRTTTGTVSTDTQYF	TGTGCCAGTAGTAGAACAACTACCGGGACAGTTAGCACAGATACGCAGTATTTT
many	TRBD2	TRBV27	TRBJ2-3	CASSGTLAGGPGGTDTQYF	TGTGCCAGCAGTGGAACTTTAGCGGGAGGGCCTGGGGGCACAGATACGCAGTATTTT
many	TRBD2	TRBV5-1	TRBJ2-1	CASSLTPSGGALNEQFF	TGCGCCAGCAGCTTGACCCCTAGCGGGGGGGCTCTCAATGAGCAGTTCTTC
many	TRBD1	TRBV7-3	TRBJ2-1	CASSHTGDNEQFF	TGTGCCAGCAGCCATACAGGGGACAATGAGCAGTTCTTC
many	-	TRBV6-2/TRBV6-3	TRBJ2-2	CASSLGLLVGELFF	TGTGCCAGCAGTTTGGGACTTCTCGTCGGGGAGCTGTTTTTT
many	-	TRBV25-1	TRBJ2-3	CASSDAAGADTQYF	TGTGCCAGCAGTGACGCCGCCGGTGCAGATACGCAGTATTTT
many	TRBD2	TRBV10-2	TRBJ2-1	CASRPGTSGQNEQFF	TGCGCCAGCAGACCCGGGACTAGCGGTCAAAATGAGCAGTTCTTC
many	-	TRBV29-1	TRBJ1-2	CSVVWGSYGYTF	TGCAGCGTTGTTTGGGGAAGCTATGGCTACACCTTC
many	-	TRBV12-3/TRBV12-4	TRBJ2-7	CASSLVSHTYYEQYF	TGTGCCAGCAGTTTAGTTTCTCACACCTACTACGAGCAGTACTTC
few	-	TRBV5-4	TRBJ1-1	CASSNKNTEAFF	TGTGCCAGCAGCAATAAGAACACTGAAGCTTTCTTT
few	TRBD1	TRBV20-1	TRBJ1-6	CSATTFSRDRGSNSPLHF	TGCAGTGCCACCACCTTCTCCCGGGACAGGGGGAGCAATTCACCCCTCCACTTT
many	-	TRBV24-1	TRBJ2-7	CATSDLTRTGKEQYF	TGTGCCACCAGTGATTTAACGAGGACGGGAAAGGAGCAGTACTTC
many	TRBD2	TRBV6-5	TRBJ2-1	CASSYHRLAGFSYNEQFF	TGTGCCAGCAGTTACCACCGACTAGCGGGATTTTCCTACAATGAGCAGTTCTTC
many	TRBD1	TRBV7-9	TRBJ2-1	CASSATGQGVNEQFF	TGTGCCAGCTCCGCAACGGGACAGGGGGTAAATGAGCAGTTCTTC
many	-	TRBV6-1	TRBJ1-6	CASSRQGWGSPLHF	TGTGCCAGCAGTCGTCAGGGGTGGGGTTCACCCCTCCACTTT
many	-	TRBV7-2	TRBJ2-3	CASSFERYPDTQYF	TGTGCCAGCAGCTTTGAGAGGTACCCAGATACGCAGTATTTT
many	TRBD1	TRBV5-1	TRBJ2-1	CASSSAGQGVNEQFF	TGCGCCAGCAGCTCTGCGGGACAGGGGGTCAATGAGCAGTTCTTC
-	-	TRBV18	TRBJ2-2	CASSTLTPNTGELFF	TGTGCCAGCTCAACTTTGACCCCGAACACCGGGGAGCTGTTTTTT
many	TRBD1	TRBV20-1	TRBJ2-7	CSARGDSYEQYF	TGCAGTGCTAGAGGGGACAGCTACGAGCAGTACTTC
-	TRBD1	TRBV14	TRBJ1-3	CASSRQGGLSGNTIYF	TGTGCCAGCAGCCGTCAGGGGGGGTTGTCCGGAAACACCATATATTTT
-	-	TRBV5-5	TRBJ2-5	CASSDLRRETQYF	TGTGCCAGCAGCGACCTCCGGCGAGAGACCCAGTACTTC
few	-	TRBV7-8	TRBJ1-4	CASSSPWVPSNEKLFF	TGTGCCAGCAGCTCCCCGTGGGTCCCCTCAAATGAAAAACTGTTTTTT
-	TRBD1	TRBV19	TRBJ2-1	CASSMYRGVYNEQFF	TGTGCCAGTAGTATGTACAGGGGGGTATACAATGAGCAGTTCTTC
many	-	TRBV5-6	TRBJ2-3	CASSWYRDLRTDTQYF	TGTGCCAGCAGCTGGTACCGGGACCTGAGGACAGATACGCAGTATTTT
many	-	TRBV5-1	TRBJ2-1	CASSSNGAARGEQFF	TGCGCCAGCAGCTCAAATGGGGCCGCTCGGGGTGAGCAGTTCTTC
many	-	TRBV20-1	TRBJ1-2	CSARVSSKANYGYTF	TGCAGTGCTAGAGTGTCAAGTAAAGCTAACTATGGCTACACCTTC
few	-	TRBV5-6	TRBJ1-1	CASSSGLMNTEAFF	TGTGCCAGCAGCTCGGGACTTATGAACACTGAAGCTTTCTTT